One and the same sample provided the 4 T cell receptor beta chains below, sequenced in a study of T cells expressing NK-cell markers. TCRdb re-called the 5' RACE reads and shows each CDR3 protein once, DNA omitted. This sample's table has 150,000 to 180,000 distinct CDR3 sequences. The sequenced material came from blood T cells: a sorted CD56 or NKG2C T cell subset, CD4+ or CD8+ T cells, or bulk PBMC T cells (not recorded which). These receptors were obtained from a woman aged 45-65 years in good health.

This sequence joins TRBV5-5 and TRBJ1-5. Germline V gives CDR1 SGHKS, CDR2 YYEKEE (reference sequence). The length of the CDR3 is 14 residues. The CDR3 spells CASSPAGSNQPQHF.

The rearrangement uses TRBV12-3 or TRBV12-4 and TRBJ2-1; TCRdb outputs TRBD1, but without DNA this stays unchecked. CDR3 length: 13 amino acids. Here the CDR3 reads CASSSGQYNEQFF.

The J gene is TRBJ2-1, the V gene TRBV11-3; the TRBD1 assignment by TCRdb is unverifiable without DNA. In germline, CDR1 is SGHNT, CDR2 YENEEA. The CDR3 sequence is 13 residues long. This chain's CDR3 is CASRDRGYNEQFF.

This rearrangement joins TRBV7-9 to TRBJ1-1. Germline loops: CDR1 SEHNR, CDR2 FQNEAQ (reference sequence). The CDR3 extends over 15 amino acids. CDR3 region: CASSHISNMNTEAFF.